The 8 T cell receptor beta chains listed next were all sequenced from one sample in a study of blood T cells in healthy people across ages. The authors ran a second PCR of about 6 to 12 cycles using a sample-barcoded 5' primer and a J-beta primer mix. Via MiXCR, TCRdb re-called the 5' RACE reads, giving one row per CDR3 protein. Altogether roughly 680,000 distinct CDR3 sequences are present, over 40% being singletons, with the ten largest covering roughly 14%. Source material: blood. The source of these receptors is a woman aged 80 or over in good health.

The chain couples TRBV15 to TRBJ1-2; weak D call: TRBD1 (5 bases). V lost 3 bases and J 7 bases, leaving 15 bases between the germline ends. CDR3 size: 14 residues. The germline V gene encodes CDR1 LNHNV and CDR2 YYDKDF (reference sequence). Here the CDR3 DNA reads TGTGCCACCAGCAGTGGGACGCCGGAGAGTGGCTACACCTTC. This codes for CATSSGTPESGYTF.

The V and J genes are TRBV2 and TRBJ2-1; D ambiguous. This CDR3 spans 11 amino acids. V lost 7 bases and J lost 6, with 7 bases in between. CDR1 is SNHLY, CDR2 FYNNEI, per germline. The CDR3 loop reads CASTLGNEQFF. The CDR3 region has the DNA TGTGCCAGCACCCTTGGCAATGAGCAGTTCTTC.

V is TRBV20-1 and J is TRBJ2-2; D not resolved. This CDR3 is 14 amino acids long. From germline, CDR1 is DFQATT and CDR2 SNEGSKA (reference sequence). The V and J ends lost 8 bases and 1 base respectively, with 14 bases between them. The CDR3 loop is CSMRGQKNTGELFF. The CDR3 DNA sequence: TGCAGTATGCGCGGCCAGAAGAACACCGGGGAGCTGTTTTTT.

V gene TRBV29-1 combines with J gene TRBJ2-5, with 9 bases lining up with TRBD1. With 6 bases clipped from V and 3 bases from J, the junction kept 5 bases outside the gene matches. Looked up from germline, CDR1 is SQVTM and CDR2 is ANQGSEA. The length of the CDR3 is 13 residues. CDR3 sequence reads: CSVATGGEETQYF. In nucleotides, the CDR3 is TGCAGCGTAGCAACAGGGGGCGAAGAGACCCAGTACTTC. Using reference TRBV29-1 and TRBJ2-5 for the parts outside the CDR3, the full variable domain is SAVISQKPSRDICQRGTSLTIQCQVDSQVTMMFWYRQQPGQSLTLIATANQGSEATYESGFVIDKFPISRPNLTFSTLTVSNMSPEDSSIYLCSVATGGEETQYFGPGTRLLVL.

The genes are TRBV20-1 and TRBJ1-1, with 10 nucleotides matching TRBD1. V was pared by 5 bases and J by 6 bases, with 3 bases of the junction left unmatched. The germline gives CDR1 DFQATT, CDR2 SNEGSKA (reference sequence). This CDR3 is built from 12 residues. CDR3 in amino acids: CSAAGTGAEAFF. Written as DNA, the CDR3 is TGCAGTGCTGCCGGGACAGGGGCTGAAGCTTTCTTT.

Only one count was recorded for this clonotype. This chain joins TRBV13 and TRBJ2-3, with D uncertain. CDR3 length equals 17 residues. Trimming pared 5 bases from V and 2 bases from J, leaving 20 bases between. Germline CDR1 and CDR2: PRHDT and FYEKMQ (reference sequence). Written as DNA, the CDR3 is TGTGCCAGCAGCCCGAAAATGGGGAACTCCTTCACAGATACGCAGTATTTT. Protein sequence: CASSPKMGNSFTDTQYF. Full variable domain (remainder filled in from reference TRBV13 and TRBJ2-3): AAGVIQSPRHLIKEKRETATLKCYPIPRHDTVYWYQQGPGQDPQFLISFYEKMQSDKGSIPDRFSAQQFSDYHSELNMSSLELGDSALYFCASSPKMGNSFTDTQYFGPGTRLTVL.

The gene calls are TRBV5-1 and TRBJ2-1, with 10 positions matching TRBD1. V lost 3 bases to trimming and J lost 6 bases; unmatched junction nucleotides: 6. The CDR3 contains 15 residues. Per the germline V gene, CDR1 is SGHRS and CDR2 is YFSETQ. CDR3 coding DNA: TGCGCCAGCAGCTCCCCCGGGACAGGGGTCAATGAGCAGTTCTTC. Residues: CASSSPGTGVNEQFF.

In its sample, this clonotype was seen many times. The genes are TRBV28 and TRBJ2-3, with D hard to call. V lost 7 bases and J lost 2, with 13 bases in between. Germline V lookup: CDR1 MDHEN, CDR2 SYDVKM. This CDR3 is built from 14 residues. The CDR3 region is CASNSAENTDTQYF. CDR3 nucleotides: TGTGCCAGCAATTCCGCAGAGAACACAGATACGCAGTATTTT.